This T cell receptor (beta chain) came from a study of beta chain features in type 1 diabetes. Study results and limitations: Type 1 diabetes patients had fewer VDJ junction insertions and more deletions.

Points on this clone: The antigen is unknown.

The entirety of the isolated RNA underwent reverse transcription, so expressed TCRB transcripts were sequenced. Assay: immunoSEQ multiplex PCR; the TCRdb copy retains only in-frame clones and omits some. The table shows 130,000 to 150,000 clones, with 6.9% occurring only once. The clonotype was recovered from a woman younger than 45 in good health. Sequencing was carried out using central memory CD4+ T cells from blood.

The CDR3 region has the DNA TGCAGCGTTGGGCACCAGGGGACTGAAGCTTTCTTT. It codes for CSVGHQGTEAFF. The V and J genes are TRBV29-1 and TRBJ1-1, with D maybe TRBD1 (6 bases). Deletions cut 4 bases from V and 5 bases from J, with 11 bases between. CDR1 is SQVTM, CDR2 ANQGSEA, per germline. This CDR3 spans 12 amino acids.